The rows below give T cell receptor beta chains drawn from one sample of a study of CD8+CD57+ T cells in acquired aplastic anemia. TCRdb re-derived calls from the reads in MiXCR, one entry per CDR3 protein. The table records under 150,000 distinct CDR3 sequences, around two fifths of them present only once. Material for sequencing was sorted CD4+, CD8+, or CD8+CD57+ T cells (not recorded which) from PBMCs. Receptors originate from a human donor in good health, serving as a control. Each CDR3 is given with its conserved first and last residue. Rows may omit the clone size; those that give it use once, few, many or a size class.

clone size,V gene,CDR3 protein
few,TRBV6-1,CACSEVGGGDTQYF
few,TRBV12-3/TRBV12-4,CASSSGGALAKNIQYF
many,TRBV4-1,CASSHLITNYGYTF
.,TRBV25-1,CASRIKDRDSPLHF
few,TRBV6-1,CASSEGVGAAGNTEAFF
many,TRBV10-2,CASTGGNSPLHF
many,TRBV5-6,CASQPGPSDYGYTF
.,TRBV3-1,CASSQDGDRVSETQYF
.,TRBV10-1,CASSPSSMRSGGYTF
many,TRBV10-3,CAISGTMNTEAFF
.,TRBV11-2,CASSFGGLGMDEQFF
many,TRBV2,CASSGGQYNSPLHF
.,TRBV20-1,CSAVRTGAYEQYF
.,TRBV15,CATSPGGNTEAFF
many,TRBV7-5,CISVPEALDIRDGYTF
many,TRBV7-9,CASSGTGFGYTF
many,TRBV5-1,CASSLEGRAEQPQHF
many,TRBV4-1,CASSQDLPGPKAFF
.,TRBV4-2,CAIPITPTGGSYNEQYF
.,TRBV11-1,CASSSLAGYNEQFF
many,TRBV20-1,CSARVGTGHTEAFF
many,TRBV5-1,CASSLVQGTTEAFF
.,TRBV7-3,CVSSLFPSYEQYF
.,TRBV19,CASSQSGATEAFF
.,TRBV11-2,CASSTSGAVLNNEQFF